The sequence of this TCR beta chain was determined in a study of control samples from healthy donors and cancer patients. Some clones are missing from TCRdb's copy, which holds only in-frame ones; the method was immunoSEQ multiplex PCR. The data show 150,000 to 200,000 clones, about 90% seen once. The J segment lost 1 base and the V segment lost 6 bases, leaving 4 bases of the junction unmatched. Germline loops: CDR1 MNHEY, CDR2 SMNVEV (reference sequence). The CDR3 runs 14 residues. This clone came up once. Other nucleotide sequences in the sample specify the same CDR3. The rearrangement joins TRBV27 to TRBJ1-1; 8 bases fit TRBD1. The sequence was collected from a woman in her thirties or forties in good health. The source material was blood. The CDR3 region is CASSFGTGNTEAFF. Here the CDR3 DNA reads TGTGCCAGCAGCTTCGGGACAGGGAACACTGAAGCTTTCTTT.